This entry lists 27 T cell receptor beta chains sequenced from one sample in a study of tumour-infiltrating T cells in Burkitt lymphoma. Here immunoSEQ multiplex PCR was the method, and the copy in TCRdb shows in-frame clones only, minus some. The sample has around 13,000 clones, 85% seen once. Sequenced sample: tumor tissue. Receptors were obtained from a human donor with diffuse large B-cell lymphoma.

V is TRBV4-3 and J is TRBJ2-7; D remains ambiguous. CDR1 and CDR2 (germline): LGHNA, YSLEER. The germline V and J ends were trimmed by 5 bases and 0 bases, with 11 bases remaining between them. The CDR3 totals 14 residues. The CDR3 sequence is CASSTRLTSYEQYF. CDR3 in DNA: TGCGCCAGCAGCACTCGACTGACCTCCTACGAGCAGTACTTC.

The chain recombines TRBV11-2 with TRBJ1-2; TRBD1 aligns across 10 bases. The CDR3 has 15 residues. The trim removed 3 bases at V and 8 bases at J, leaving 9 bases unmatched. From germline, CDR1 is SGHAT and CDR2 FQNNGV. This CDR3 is CASSLWDRGTGGYTF. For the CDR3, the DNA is TGTGCCAGCAGCTTGTGGGACAGGGGCACGGGGGGCTACACCTTC.

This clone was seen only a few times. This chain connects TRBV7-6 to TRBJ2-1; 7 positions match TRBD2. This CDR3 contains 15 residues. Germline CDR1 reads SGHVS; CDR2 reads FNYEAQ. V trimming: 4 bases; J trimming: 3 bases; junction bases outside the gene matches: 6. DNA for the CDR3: TGTGCCAGCAGCTCTACGGGACTATACTACAATGAGCAGTTCTTC. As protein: CASSSTGLYYNEQFF. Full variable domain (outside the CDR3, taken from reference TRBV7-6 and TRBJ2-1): GAGVSQSPRYKVTKRGQDVALRCDPISGHVSLYWYRQALGQGPEFLTYFNYEAQQDKSGLPNDRFSAERPEGSISTLTIQRTEQRDSAMYRCASSSTGLYYNEQFFGPGTRLTVL.

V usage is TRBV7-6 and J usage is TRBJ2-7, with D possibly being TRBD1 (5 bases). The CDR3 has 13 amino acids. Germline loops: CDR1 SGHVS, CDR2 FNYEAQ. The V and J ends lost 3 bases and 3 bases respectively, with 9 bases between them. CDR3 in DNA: TGTGCCAGCAGCTTGACAGCTGGCTACGAGCAGTACTTC. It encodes CASSLTAGYEQYF.

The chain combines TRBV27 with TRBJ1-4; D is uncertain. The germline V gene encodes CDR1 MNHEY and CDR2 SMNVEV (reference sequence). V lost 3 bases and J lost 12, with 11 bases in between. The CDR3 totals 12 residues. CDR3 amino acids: CASSFSSPELFF. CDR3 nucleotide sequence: TGTGCCAGCAGTTTTAGTTCCCCTGAACTGTTTTTT.

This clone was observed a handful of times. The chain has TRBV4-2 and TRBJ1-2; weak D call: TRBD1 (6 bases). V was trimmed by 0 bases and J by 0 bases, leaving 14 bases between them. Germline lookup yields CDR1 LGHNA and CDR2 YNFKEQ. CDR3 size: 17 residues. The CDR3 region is CASSQEEGQSANYGYTF. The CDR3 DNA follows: TGTGCCAGCAGCCAAGAAGAGGGACAATCAGCTAACTATGGCTACACCTTC.

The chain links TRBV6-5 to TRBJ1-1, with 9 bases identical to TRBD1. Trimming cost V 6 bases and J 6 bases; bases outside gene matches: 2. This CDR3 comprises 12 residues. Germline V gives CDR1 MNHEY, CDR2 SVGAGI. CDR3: CASRGQGAEAFF. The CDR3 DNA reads TGTGCCAGCAGGGGACAGGGTGCTGAAGCTTTCTTT.

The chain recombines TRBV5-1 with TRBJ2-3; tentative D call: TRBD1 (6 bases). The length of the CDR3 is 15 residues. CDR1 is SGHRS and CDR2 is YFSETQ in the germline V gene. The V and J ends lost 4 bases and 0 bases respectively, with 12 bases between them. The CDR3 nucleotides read TGCGCCAGCAGCGAAGGACAGCTTAGCACAGATACGCAGTATTTT. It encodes CASSEGQLSTDTQYF.

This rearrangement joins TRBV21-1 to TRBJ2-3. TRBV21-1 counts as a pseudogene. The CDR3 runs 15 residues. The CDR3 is CASKERDVSTDTQYF. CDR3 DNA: TGTGCCAGCAAAGAAAGGGATGTAAGCACAGATACGCAGTATTTT.

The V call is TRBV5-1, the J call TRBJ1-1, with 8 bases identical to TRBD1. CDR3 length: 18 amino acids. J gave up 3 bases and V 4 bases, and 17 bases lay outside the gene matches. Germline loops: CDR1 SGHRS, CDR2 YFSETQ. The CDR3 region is CASSQDRVWEMRDTEAFF. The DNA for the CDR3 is TGCGCCAGCAGCCAGGACAGGGTGTGGGAAATGAGGGACACTGAAGCTTTCTTT.

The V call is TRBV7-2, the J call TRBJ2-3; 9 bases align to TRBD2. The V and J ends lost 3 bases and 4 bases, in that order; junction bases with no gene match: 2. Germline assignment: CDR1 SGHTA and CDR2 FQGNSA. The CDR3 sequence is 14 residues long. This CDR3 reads CASSLLAGSDTQYF. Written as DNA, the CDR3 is TGTGCCAGCAGCTTGCTAGCGGGGTCAGATACGCAGTATTTT.

This CDR3 reads CASSRGDRVSYNEQFF. The CDR3 DNA reads as TGTGCCAGCAGCCGAGGGGACAGGGTCTCCTACAATGAGCAGTTCTTC. The chain recombines TRBV11-1 with TRBJ2-1; 9 nucleotides match TRBD1. Germline values: CDR1 SGHAT, CDR2 FQDESV (reference sequence). The CDR3 length is 16 residues. Trimming at V came to 5 bases and at J to 0 bases, leaving 5 bases not matched to a gene.

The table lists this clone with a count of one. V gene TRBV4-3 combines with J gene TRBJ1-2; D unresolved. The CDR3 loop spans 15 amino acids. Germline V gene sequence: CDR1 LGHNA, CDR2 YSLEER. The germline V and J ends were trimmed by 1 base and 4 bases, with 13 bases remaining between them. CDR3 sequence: CASSQAFRVGYGYTF. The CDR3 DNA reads TGCGCCAGCAGCCAAGCGTTCAGAGTGGGCTATGGCTACACCTTC.

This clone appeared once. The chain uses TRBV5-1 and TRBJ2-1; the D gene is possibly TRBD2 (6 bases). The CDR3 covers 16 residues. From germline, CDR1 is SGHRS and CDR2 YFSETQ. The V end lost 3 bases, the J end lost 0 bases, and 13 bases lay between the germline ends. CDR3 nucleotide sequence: TGCGCCAGCAGCTCCCTGGGAGGCAGCTCCTACAATGAGCAGTTCTTC. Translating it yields CASSSLGGSSYNEQFF. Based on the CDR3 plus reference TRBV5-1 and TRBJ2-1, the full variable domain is KAGVTQTPRYLIKTRGQQVTLSCSPISGHRSVSWYQQTPGQGLQFLFEYFSETQRNKGNFPGRFSGRQFSNSRSEMNVSTLELGDSALYLCASSSLGGSSYNEQFFGPGTRLTVL.

The CDR3 is CASSLGPGSTDTQYF. The CDR3 DNA sequence: TGTGCCAGCAGTTTGGGGCCCGGCAGCACAGATACGCAGTATTTT. This chain links TRBV6-6 with TRBJ2-3; perhaps TRBD1 as D (5 bases). V lost 4 bases and J lost 0, with 11 bases in between. The germline gives CDR1 MNHNY, CDR2 SVGAGI (reference sequence). The CDR3 sequence is 15 residues long.

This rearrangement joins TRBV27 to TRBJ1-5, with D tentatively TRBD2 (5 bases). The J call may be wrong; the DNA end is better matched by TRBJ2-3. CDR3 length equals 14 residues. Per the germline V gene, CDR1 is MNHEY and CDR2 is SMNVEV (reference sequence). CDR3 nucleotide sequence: TGTGCCAGCAGGGCGGGTGGCAGCAATCAGCCCCAGTATTTT. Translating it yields CASRAGGSNQPQYF.

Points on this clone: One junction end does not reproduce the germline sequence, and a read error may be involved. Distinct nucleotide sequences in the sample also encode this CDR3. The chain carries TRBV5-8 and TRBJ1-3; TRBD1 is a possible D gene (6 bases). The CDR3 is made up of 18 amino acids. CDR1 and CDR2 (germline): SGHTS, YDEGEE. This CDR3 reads CASKYYSWTASSGNTIYF. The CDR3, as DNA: TGTGCCAGCAAATACTATAGCTGGACAGCCAGCTCTGGAAACACTATATATTTT.

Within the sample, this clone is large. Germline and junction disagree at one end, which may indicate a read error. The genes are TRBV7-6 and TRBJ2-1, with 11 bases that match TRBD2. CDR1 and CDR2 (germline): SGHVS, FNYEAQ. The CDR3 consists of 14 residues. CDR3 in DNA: TGTGCCAGCAGCCCTCTAGCGGGGGGCCTTGGCGGGGTCTTC. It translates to CASSPLAGGLGGVF.

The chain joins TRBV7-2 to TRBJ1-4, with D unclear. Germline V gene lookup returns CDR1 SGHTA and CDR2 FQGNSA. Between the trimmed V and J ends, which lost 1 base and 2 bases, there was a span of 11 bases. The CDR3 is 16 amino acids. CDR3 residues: CASSLGIGSTNEKLFF. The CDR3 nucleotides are TGTGCCAGCAGCTTAGGTATAGGGTCTACTAATGAAAAACTGTTTTTT. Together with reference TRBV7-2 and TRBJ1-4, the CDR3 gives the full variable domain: GAGVSQSPSNKVTEKGKDVELRCDPISGHTALYWYRQSLGQGLEFLIYFQGNSAPDKSGLPSDRFSAERTGGSVSTLTIQRTQQEDSAVYLCASSLGIGSTNEKLFFGSGTQLSVL.

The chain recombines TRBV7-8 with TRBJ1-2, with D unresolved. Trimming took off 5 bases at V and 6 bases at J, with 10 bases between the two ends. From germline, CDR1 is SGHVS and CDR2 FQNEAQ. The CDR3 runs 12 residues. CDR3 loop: CASSPRTDGYTF. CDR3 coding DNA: TGTGCCAGCAGCCCCCGGACCGATGGCTACACCTTC.

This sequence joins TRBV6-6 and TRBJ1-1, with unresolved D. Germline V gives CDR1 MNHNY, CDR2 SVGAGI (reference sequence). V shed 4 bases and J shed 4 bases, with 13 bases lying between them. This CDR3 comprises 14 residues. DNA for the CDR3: TGTGCCAGCAGTTCCGGGGTAGGTGGCACTGAAGCTTTCTTT. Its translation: CASSSGVGGTEAFF.

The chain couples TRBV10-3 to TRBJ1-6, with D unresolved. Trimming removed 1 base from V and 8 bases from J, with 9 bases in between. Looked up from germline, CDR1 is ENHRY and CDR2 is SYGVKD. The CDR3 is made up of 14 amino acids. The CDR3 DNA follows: TGTGCCATCAGTGAGTTGGACGGAGATTCACCCCTCCACTTT. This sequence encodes CAISELDGDSPLHF.

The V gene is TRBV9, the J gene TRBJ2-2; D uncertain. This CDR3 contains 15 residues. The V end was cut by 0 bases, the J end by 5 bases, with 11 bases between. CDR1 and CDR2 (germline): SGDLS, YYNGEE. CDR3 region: CASSVDGPATGELFF. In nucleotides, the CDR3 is TGTGCCAGCAGCGTAGATGGTCCTGCGACCGGGGAGCTGTTTTTT.

The CDR3 loop reads CASSVGQRSYEQYF. The CDR3 DNA is TGTGCCAGCAGTGTGGGACAGAGATCCTACGAGCAGTACTTC. The chain carries TRBV2 and TRBJ2-7; 7 bases are shared with TRBD1. Germline assignment: CDR1 SNHLY and CDR2 FYNNEI. V lost 4 bases, J lost 1 base, and 4 bases stayed unmatched. The CDR3 spans 14 residues.

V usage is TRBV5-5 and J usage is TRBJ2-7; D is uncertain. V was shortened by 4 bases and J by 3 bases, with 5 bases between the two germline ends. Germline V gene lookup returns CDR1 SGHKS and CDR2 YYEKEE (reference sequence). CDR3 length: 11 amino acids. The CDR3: CASSEVYEQYF. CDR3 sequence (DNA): TGTGCCAGCAGCGAGGTCTACGAGCAGTACTTC.

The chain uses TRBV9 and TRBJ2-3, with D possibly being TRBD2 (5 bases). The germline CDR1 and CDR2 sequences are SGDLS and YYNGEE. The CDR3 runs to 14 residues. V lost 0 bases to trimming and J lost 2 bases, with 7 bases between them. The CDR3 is CASSVEGATDTQYF. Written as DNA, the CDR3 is TGTGCCAGCAGCGTAGAGGGAGCCACAGATACGCAGTATTTT. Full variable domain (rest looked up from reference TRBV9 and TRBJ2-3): DSGVTQTPKHLITATGQRVTLRCSPRSGDLSVYWYQQSLDQGLQFLIQYYNGEERAKGNILERFSAQQFPDLHSELNLSSLELGDSALYFCASSVEGATDTQYFGPGTRLTVL.

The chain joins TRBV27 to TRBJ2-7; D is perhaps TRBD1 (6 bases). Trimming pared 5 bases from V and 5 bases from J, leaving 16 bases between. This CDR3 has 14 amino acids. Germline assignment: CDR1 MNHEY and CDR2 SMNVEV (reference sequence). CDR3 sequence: CASSPLNTGHEQYF. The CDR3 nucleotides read TGTGCCAGCAGTCCCTTAAACACAGGGCACGAGCAGTACTTC.